This T cell receptor beta chain was captured by sequencing in a study of blood T cell repertoires in COVID-19. The overall study: COVID-19 samples from acute and convalescent phases originated in the United States, Italy and Spain.

Study members were between about 18 and 100 years old and lived in 20 to 30 US regions. Clinical history reported by participants formed the basis on which cohorts were assigned. CDR3 length equals 14 residues. The junction had 2 bases not matched to a gene; V was cut back by 2 bases and J by 6 bases. Germline lookup yields CDR1 LGHDT and CDR2 YNNKEL (reference sequence). Authors' analysis steps: Amplification from reference gene primers served as the basis for estimated nucleated cell counts. The table came from immunoSEQ multiplex PCR; TCRdb's copy has only in-frame clones and leaves some out. V and J calls plus clone size are reproduced from that table; the DNA served to infer D and trimming. The sample includes 150,000 to 200,000 clones, approximately 92% of them seen just once.

Sequencing was performed on PBMCs or T cells enriched from blood (not recorded which). The rearrangement uses TRBV3-1 (or the pseudogene TRBV3-2) and TRBJ2-2, with TRBD2 matching over 8 bases. The clonotype was recovered from a woman between 40 and 55 years old with acute COVID-19. This CDR3 reads CASSQTTSAGELFF. CDR3 coding DNA: TGTGCCAGCAGCCAAACGACTAGCGCCGGGGAGCTGTTTTTT.